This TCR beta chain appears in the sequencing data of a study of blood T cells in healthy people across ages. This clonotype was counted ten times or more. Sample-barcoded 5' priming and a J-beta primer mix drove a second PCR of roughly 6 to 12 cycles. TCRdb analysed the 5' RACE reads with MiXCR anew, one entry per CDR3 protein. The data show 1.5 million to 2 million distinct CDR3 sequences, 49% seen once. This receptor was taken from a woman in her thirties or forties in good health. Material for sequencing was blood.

For the CDR3, the DNA is TGTGCCAGCAGCTTCGAAGCAGATACGCAGTATTTT. This encodes CASSFEADTQYF. This chain links TRBV5-5 with TRBJ2-3; D is unclear. V was trimmed by 2 bases and J by 4 bases, leaving 5 bases between them. The V gene's germline CDR1 is SGHKS and CDR2 YYEKEE (reference sequence). The CDR3 spans 12 residues.